This section outlines one TCR beta chain sequence together with its context. This entry is derived from a study of T cell responses to AZD1222 COVID-19 vaccine. The repertoire was sequenced with immunoSEQ multiplex PCR; TCRdb's copy has only in-frame clones and lacks some. The sample yields over 150,000 clones, 85% to 90% seen once. The clonotype comes from an adult in good health. Sample: peripheral blood, taken on day 0 of MenACWY control vaccination.

The DNA of the CDR3 is TGTGCCAGCAGCTCTATTTTCGGAGGGGACGACGAGCAGTACTTC. Translation: CASSSIFGGDDEQYF. This chain joins TRBV7-9 and TRBJ2-7; the D gene is possibly TRBD2 (6 bases). Trimming took 4 bases from V and 5 from J, leaving 18 bases between them. This CDR3 region has 15 residues. CDR1 SEHNR and CDR2 FQNEAQ come from the germline V gene (reference sequence).